This entry features one TCR beta chain sequence. Its antigen target is currently unknown. No qualities accompany the bases; no much larger clone lies one base away. Enrolling through a virtual design, the prospective study's participants ranged in age from roughly 18 to 89 years and lived across roughly 23 United States geographic areas. In the prospective study, participants were assigned to cohorts based on the clinical history participants reported in a screening survey and a study questionnaire. Recovered participants in ImmuneRACE Cohort 3 were defined by two consecutive negative NP/OP PCR tests, clearance by a healthcare professional, or resolution of symptoms. In the prospective study, whole blood, serum and a nasopharyngeal or oropharyngeal swab were collected from each participant by mobile phlebotomists. Over a roughly 2-month period, participants in the prospective study had the option of providing additional blood draws and questionnaires. Blood samples from the prospective study were shipped frozen or at room temperature prior to DNA extraction.

For CDR1 and CDR2, the germline V gene lists KGHSH and LQKENI. The CDR3, cysteine through phenylalanine, is 15 amino acids long. Just CDR3 DNA is preserved here, 45 bases in frame from base 1. V is reduced by 6 bases and J by 2 bases, leaving a spacing of 14 bases between them. TCRbeta CDR3 regions were amplified from genomic DNA using the immunoSEQ Assay, a bias-controlled multiplex PCR. The paper's data handling went like this. Within the assay, amplification of reference gene primers was used to estimate how many nucleated cells each sample contained. Sequence reads were collapsed and filtered to measure the absolute abundance of every unique TCRbeta CDR3 rearrangement. For each sample, productive Simpson clonality was calculated as the square root of Simpson's diversity index over productive rearrangements. TCRdb carries this immuneACCESS record with in-frame sequences only. Its versions omit some clonotypes, under half of them owing to an unresolved V gene in the studies checked, with the rest unexplained. For V, J and clone size, that table is used; D and trimming come from the DNA. This sample gives a few hundred thousand clones in total; approximately 84% of them show up just once. The ten largest clonotypes hold about 2.7% of the sample.

The sample is drawn from a study of blood T cell repertoires in COVID-19 (dated by TCRdb to 2018 to 2020). Some background on the complete study: Samples covering the acute and convalescent phases of COVID-19 were provided by collaborators in the United States, Italy and Spain. The repertoires were released in a freely available public database meant as a resource for research on the immune response to SARS-CoV-2. Subjects who had been exposed to COVID-19, were actively infected with it, or had recovered from it provided the deeply sampled blood TCRbeta repertoires that made up the dataset. The material from the prospective study consisted of cDNA or gDNA derived from T cells, B-cell-depleted T cells, or PBMCs. Where available, HLA class I and class II types were taken from metadata supplied by the sample provider and were not determined by assay-based typing. The samples were drawn from two sources: the first 160 participants of the ongoing ImmuneRACE study, and 1,000 to 1,500 subjects contributed by 6 global collaborators. The sample metadata nearly always contained a de-identified subject ID, COVID-19 status, age in years and sex. Broader findings and caveats from the paper: The amount of clinical and demographic metadata varied by source and participant and was provided uncurated.

This receptor was taken from a woman aged 25 to 39 who had recovered from COVID-19. The chain was built from TRBV18 and TRBJ2-1, with TRBD1 as a weak D call on 6 bases. Sequencing used PBMCs or T cells enriched from blood (not recorded which). The CDR3 protein sequence reads: CASSSGDTAYNEQFF. The nucleotides are TGTGCCAGCTCTTCCGGGGACACCGCCTACAATGAGCAGTTCTTC.